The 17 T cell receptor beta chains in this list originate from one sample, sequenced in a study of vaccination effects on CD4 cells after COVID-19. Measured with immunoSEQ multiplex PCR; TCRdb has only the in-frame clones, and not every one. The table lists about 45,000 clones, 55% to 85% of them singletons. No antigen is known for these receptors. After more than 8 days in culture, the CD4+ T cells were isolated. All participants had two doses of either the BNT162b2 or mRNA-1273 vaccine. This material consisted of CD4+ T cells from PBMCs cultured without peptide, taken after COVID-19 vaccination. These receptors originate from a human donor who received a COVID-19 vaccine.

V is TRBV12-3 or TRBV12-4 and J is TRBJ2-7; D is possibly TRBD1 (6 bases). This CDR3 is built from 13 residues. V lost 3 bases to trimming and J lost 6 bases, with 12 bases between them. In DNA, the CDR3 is TGTGCCAGCAGTTTGGTCACAGGGTCCGAGCAGTACTTC. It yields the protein CASSLVTGSEQYF.

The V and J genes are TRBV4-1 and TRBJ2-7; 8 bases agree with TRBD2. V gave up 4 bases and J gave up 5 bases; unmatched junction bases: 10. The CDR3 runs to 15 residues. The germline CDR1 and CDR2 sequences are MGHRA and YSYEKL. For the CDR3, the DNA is TGCGCCAGCAGCCCCCAAGGAGCGGGAGTGAACGAGCAGTACTTC. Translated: CASSPQGAGVNEQYF.

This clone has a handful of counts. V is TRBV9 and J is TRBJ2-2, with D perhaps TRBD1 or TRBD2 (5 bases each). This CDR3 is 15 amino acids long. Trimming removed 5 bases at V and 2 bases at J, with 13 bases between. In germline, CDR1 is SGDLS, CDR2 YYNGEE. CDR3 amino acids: CASRTGTANTGELFF. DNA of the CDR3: TGTGCCAGCAGGACCGGGACGGCCAACACCGGGGAGCTGTTTTTT.

In DNA, the CDR3 is TGTGCCAGCAGTGACTCGTCCGGGACAGGGGATGAAAAACTGTTTTTT. Its protein product is CASSDSSGTGDEKLFF. This chain uses TRBV6-4 with TRBJ1-4; 10 nucleotides align to TRBD1. The CDR3 is made up of 16 amino acids. Looked up from germline, CDR1 is MRHNA and CDR2 is SNTAGT. V was pared by 0 bases and J by 6 bases, with 4 bases of the junction left unmatched.

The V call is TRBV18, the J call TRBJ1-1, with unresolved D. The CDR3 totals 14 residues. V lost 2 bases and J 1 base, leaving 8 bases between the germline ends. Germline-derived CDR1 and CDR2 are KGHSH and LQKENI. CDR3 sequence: CASSPAGKNTEAFF. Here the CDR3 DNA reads TGTGCCAGCTCACCAGCGGGGAAGAACACTGAAGCTTTCTTT.

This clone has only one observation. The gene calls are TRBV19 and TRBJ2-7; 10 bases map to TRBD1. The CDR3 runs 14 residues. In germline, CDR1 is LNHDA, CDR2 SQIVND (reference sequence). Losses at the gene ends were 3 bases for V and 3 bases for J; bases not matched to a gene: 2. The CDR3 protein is CASSIGTGDYEQYF. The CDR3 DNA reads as TGTGCCAGTAGTATCGGGACAGGGGACTACGAGCAGTACTTC.

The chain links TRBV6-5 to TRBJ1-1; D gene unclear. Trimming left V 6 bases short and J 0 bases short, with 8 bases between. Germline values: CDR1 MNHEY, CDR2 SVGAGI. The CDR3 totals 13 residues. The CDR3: CASSRQLNTEAFF. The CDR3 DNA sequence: TGTGCCAGCAGCCGACAATTGAACACTGAAGCTTTCTTT.

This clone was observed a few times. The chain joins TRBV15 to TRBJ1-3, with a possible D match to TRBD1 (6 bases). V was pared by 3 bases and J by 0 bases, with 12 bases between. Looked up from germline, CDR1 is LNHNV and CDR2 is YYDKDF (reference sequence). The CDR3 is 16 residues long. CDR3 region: CATSSRTVSSGNTIYF. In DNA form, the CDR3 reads TGTGCCACCAGCAGTCGGACAGTAAGCTCTGGAAACACCATATATTTT.

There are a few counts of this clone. This chain's CDR3 is CASRRTGNTEAFF. In DNA form, the CDR3 reads TGTGCCAGCAGAAGGACAGGGAACACTGAAGCTTTCTTT. The chain has TRBV6-4 and TRBJ1-1; 7 bases line up with TRBD1. The J segment lost 1 base and the V segment lost 6 bases, leaving 2 bases of the junction unmatched. The CDR3 is made up of 13 amino acids. Germline V CDR1 and CDR2: MRHNA, SNTAGT.

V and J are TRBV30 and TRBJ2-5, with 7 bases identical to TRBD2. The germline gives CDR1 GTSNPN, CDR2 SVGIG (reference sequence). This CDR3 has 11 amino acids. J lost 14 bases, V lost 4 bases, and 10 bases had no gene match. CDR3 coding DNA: TGTGCCTGGAACTCCGCCGGGACTAAATACTTC. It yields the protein CAWNSAGTKYF.

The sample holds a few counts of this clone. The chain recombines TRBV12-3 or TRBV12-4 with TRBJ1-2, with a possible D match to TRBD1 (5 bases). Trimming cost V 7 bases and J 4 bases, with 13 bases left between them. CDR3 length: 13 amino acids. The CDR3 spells CASTPGRAYGYTF. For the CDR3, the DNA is TGTGCCAGCACCCCGGGCAGGGCCTATGGCTACACCTTC.

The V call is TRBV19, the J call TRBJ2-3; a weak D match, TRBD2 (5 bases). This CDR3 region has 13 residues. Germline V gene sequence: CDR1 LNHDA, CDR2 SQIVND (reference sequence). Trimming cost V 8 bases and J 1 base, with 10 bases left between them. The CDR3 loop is CASRPAGTDTQYF. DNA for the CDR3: TGTGCCAGTCGTCCAGCGGGCACAGATACGCAGTATTTT.

The DNA of the CDR3 is TGTGCCAGCAGATTCCGGGACAGGGACTTTTCACGAGCTTTCTTT. Protein product: CASRFRDRDFSRAFF. The chain joins TRBV4-2 to TRBJ1-1, with TRBD1 identical over 9 bases. The length of the CDR3 is 15 residues. V trimming: 6 bases; J trimming: 10 bases; junction bases outside the gene matches: 15. Per germline, CDR1 LGHNA and CDR2 YNFKEQ.

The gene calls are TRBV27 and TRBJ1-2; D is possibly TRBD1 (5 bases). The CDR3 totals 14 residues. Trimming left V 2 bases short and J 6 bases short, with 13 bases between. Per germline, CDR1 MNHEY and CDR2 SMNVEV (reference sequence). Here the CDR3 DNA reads TGTGCCAGCAGTTTAGGGGAAGGGGCTAATGGCTACACCTTC. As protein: CASSLGEGANGYTF.

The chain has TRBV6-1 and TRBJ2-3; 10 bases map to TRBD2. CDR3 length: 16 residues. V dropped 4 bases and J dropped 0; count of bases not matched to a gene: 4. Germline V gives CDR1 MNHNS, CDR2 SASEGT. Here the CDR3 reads CASSVLTSGSTDTQYF. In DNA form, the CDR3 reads TGTGCCAGCAGTGTCCTGACTAGCGGGAGCACAGATACGCAGTATTTT.

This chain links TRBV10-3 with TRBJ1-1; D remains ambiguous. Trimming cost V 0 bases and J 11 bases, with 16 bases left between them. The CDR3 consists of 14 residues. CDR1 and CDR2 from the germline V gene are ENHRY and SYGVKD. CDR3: CAISESSGSPVAFF. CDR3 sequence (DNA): TGTGCCATCAGTGAGTCGTCCGGGTCTCCTGTGGCTTTCTTT.

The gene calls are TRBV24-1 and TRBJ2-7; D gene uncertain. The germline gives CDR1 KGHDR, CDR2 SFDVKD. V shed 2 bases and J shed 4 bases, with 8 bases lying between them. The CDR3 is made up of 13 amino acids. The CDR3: CATSDSDIYEQYF. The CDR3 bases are TGTGCCACCAGTGATTCCGACATTTACGAGCAGTACTTC.